The sequence of this T cell receptor (beta chain) was determined in a study of T cell responses to AZD1222 COVID-19 vaccine. The CDR3 is 13 amino acids. The V gene lost 2 bases and the J gene lost 5 bases, with 4 bases spanning the gap. Clones were read by immunoSEQ multiplex PCR, and TCRdb kept only the in-frame ones, dropping some. Here the sample spans 100,000 or so clones, 75% to 90% being singletons. About this clone itself: Its matching antigen is unknown.

Whole-study results and caveats: Recipients of two AZD1222 doses showed rising Spike-specific TCR breadth and depth. At 160-218 and 743-854, vaccine-associated CD4 TCRs were dominant, and they spanned spike.

The sequences come from peripheral blood, collected 28 days after the second AZD1222 dose. The TCR comes from an adult who received the AZD1222 COVID-19 vaccine. The chain carries TRBV12-3 or TRBV12-4 and TRBJ1-6; D is unresolved. In nucleotides, the CDR3 is TGTGCCAGCAGTTTAAGCGATAATTCACCCCTCCACTTT. Translation gives CASSLSDNSPLHF.